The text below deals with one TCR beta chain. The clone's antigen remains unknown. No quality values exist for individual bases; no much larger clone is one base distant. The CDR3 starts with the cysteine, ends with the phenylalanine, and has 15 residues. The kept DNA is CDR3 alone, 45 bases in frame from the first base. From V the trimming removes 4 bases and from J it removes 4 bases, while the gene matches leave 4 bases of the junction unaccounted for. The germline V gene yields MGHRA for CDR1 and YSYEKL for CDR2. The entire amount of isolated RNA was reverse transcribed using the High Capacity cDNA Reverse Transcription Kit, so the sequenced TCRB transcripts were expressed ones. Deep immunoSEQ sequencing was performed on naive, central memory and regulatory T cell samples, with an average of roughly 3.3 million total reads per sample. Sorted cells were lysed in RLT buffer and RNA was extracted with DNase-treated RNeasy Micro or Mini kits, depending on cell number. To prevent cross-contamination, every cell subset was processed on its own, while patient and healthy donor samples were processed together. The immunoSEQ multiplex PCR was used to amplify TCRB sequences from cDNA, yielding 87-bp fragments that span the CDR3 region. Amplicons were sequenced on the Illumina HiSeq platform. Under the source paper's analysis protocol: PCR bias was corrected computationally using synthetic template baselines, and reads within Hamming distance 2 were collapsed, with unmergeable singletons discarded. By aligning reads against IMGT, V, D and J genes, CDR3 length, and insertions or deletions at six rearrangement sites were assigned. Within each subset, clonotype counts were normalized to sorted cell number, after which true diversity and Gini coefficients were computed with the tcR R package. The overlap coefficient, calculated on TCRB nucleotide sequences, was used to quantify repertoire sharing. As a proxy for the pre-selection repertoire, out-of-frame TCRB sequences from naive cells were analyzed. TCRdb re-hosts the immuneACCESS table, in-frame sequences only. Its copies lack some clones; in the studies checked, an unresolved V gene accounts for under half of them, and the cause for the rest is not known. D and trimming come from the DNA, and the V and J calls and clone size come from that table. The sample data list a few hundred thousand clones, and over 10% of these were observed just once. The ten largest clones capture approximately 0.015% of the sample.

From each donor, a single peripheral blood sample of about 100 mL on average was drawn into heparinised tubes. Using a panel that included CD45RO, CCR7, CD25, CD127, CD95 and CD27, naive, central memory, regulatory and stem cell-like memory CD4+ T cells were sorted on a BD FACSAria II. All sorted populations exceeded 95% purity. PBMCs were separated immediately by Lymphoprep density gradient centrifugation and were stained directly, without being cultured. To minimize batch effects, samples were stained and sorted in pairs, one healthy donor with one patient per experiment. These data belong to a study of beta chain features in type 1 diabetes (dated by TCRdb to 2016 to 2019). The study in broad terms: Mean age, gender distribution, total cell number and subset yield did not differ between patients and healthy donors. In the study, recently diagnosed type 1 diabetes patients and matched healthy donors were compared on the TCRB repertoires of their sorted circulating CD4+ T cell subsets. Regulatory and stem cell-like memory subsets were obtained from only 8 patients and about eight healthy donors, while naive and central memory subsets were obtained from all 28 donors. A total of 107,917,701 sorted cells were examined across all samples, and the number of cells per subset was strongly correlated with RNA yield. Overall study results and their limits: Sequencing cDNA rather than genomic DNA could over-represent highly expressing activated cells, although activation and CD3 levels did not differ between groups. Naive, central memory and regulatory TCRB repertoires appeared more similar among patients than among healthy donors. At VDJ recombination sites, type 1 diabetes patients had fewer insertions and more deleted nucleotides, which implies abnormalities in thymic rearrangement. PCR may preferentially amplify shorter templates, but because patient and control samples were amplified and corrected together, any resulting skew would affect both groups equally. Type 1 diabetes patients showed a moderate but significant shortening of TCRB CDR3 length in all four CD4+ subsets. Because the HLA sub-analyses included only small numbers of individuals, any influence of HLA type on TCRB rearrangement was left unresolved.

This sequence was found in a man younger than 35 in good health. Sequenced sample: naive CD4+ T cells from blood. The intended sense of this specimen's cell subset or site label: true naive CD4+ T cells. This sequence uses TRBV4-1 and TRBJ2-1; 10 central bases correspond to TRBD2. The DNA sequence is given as TGCGCCAGCAGCCGGCTAGCGGGAGTGTACAATGAGCAGTTCTTC. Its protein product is CASSRLAGVYNEQFF.